Below, 5 T cell receptor beta chains from the same sample are listed, as sequenced in a study of blood T cell repertoires in COVID-19. Assay: immunoSEQ multiplex PCR; the TCRdb copy retains only in-frame clones and omits some. The sample has fewer than 250,000 clones, less than 90% seen once. Sequencing was carried out using peripheral blood. These receptors came from a woman older than 75 with COVID-19, enrolled during active disease.

The chain recombines TRBV2 with TRBJ1-2; TRBD1 aligns across 8 bases. Trimming at V came to 9 bases and at J to 8 bases, leaving 14 bases not matched to a gene. This CDR3 has 14 residues. Germline V gene sequence: CDR1 SNHLY, CDR2 FYNNEI. In DNA form, the CDR3 reads TGTGCCAGTGACCCGCAGGGGGCGAGGAGCGGCTACACCTTC. Residues: CASDPQGARSGYTF. Complete variable domain (other parts from reference TRBV2 and TRBJ1-2): EPEVTQTPSHQVTQMGQEVILRCVPISNHLYFYWYRQILGQKVEFLVSFYNNEISEKSEIFDDQFSVERPDGSNFTLKIRSTKLEDSAMYFCASDPQGARSGYTFGSGTRLTVV.

V usage is TRBV5-1 and J usage is TRBJ2-7; 11 bases match TRBD2. CDR3 size: 16 residues. Germline V lookup: CDR1 SGHRS, CDR2 YFSETQ. The V segment lost 4 bases and the J segment 3 bases; nucleotides outside the gene matches: 9. The CDR3 protein is CASSAQTSGGYYEQYF. The DNA for the CDR3 is TGCGCCAGCAGCGCCCAAACTAGCGGGGGATACTACGAGCAGTACTTC.

The chain uses TRBV2 and TRBJ1-1; D gene uncertain. There are 12 residues in the CDR3. Germline V CDR1 and CDR2: SNHLY, FYNNEI. V was trimmed by 6 bases and J by 4 bases, leaving 9 bases between them. The CDR3 reads CASRKRGTEAFF. The CDR3 DNA reads TGTGCCAGCAGGAAAAGAGGCACTGAAGCTTTCTTT.

The gene calls are TRBV7-6 and TRBJ2-7, with D perhaps TRBD2 (6 bases). The germline V gene encodes CDR1 SGHVS and CDR2 FNYEAQ. The V end lost 2 bases, the J end lost 0 bases, and 17 bases lay between the germline ends. The CDR3 contains 17 residues. The CDR3 sequence: CASSLKSRDMFSYEQYF. The CDR3 coding sequence is TGTGCCAGCAGCTTAAAATCGCGGGATATGTTCTCCTACGAGCAGTACTTC.

The J gene is TRBJ2-3, the V gene TRBV5-1, with 7 bases fitting TRBD2. The CDR3 runs to 15 residues. Trimming removed 0 bases from V and 3 bases from J; junction bases left unmatched: 4. The V gene's germline CDR1 is SGHRS and CDR2 YFSETQ. The CDR3: CASSLGSGRTDTQYF. For the CDR3, the DNA is TGCGCCAGCAGCTTGGGTAGCGGGCGGACAGATACGCAGTATTTT.